This T cell receptor (beta chain) was observed in a study of follicular helper T cells after annual influenza vaccination. CDR3 size: 15 residues. Per the germline V gene, CDR1 is LNHDA and CDR2 is SQIVND (reference sequence). The V and J ends lost 0 bases and 6 bases respectively, with 12 bases between them. Findings and limits, study-wide: ICOS-CD38- cTfh most often held earlier Day 7 ICOS+CD38+ clones.

TCRdb's copy holds only in-frame clones and misses some; the assay was immunoSEQ multiplex PCR. The sample records some 13,000 clones, just under 80% being singletons. Time point described: 2015-2016 season, pre-vaccination. This clone occurred once. Its antigen remains unidentified. J is TRBJ2-1 and V is TRBV19; D is ambiguous. This sequence originates from an adult who received the influenza vaccine. Material: CXCR5- memory CD4+ T cells sorted from blood, obtained on the day of influenza vaccination. In DNA, the CDR3 is TGTGCCAGTAGTATAGATATGACTTACGTCAATGAGCAGTTCTTC. It is translated as CASSIDMTYVNEQFF. The whole variable domain, filled in from reference TRBV19 and TRBJ2-1, reads DGGITQSPKYLFRKEGQNVTLSCEQNLNHDAMYWYRQDPGQGLRLIYYSQIVNDFQKGDIAEGYSVSREKKESFPLTVTSAQKNPTAFYLCASSIDMTYVNEQFFGPGTRLTVL.